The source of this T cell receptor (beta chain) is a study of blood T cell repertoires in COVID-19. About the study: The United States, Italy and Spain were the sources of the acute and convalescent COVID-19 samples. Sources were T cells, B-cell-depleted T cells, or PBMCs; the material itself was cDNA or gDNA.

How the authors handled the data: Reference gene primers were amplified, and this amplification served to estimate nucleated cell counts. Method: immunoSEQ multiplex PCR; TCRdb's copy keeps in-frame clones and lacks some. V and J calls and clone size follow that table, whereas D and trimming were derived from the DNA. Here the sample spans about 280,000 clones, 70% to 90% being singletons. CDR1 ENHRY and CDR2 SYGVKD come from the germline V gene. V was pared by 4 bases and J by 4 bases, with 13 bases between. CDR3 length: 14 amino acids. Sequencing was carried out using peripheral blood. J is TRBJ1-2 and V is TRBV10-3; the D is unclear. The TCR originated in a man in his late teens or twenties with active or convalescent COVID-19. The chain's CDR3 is CAISGHTISYGYTF. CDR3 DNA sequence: TGTGCCATCAGTGGTCACACGATTTCCTATGGCTACACCTTC.